The clone carrying this TCR beta chain was observed many times. Antigen specificity is unknown. TCRdb itself ran the 5' RACE reads through MiXCR, one entry per CDR3 protein. The profile shows about 130,000 distinct CDR3 sequences, 5.5% to 7.5% of them singletons. The CDR3 length is 17 residues. Trimming cost V 0 bases and J 1 base, with 15 bases left between them. CDR1 is SGHRS, CDR2 YFSETQ, per germline. This entry comes from a study of CD8 T cells in ankylosing spondylitis. Points from the study as a whole: Seven to nine highly homologous variants formed a TCR beta motif that appeared characteristic of ankylosing spondylitis blood.

The sequenced material came from blood, either unsorted or a sorted T cell fraction (not recorded which). V gene TRBV5-1 combines with J gene TRBJ2-3; no definite D call. The clonotype comes from a female donor with ankylosing spondylitis or in good health (not recorded which). DNA of the CDR3: TGCGCCAGCAGCTTGGAGTCGGTCAACGTGGGCACAGATACGCAGTATTTT. Protein product: CASSLESVNVGTDTQYF.